These 17 T cell receptor beta chains came from one sample sequenced in a study of blood T cell repertoires in COVID-19. Clones were sequenced by immunoSEQ multiplex PCR, and TCRdb holds only the in-frame ones, with some missing. The profile shows around 13,000 clones, 80% to 95% of them singletons. The sample consisted of peripheral blood. These receptors were obtained from a woman in her 70s with active COVID-19.

This clone came up once. The chain employs TRBV4-3 and TRBJ2-2; 9 bases align to TRBD2. The V and J ends lost 5 bases and 5 bases, in that order; junction bases with no gene match: 9. The CDR3 contains 16 residues. Germline CDR1 LGHNA, CDR2 YSLEER. The CDR3 nucleotides are TGCGCCAGCAGCGGGTTTAGCGGGAGTGGGACCGGGGAGCTGTTTTTT. Encoded protein: CASSGFSGSGTGELFF.

This sequence joins TRBV5-1 and TRBJ2-3; TRBD2 aligns across 11 bases. Trimming removed 0 bases from V and 4 bases from J; junction bases left unmatched: 4. The germline CDR1 and CDR2 sequences are SGHRS and YFSETQ. The CDR3 is made up of 16 amino acids. CDR3 amino acids: CASSLVAGGSADTQYF. CDR3 coding DNA: TGCGCCAGCAGCTTGGTAGCGGGAGGGAGTGCAGATACGCAGTATTTT.

This clone has only one observation. The chain carries TRBV19 and TRBJ2-3; 9 bases agree with TRBD2. The CDR3 runs to 16 residues. Germline lookup yields CDR1 LNHDA and CDR2 SQIVND (reference sequence). Losses at the gene ends were 7 bases for V and 0 bases for J; bases not matched to a gene: 8. DNA for the CDR3: TGTGCCAGTACCGACCTAGCGGGACCTAGCACAGATACGCAGTATTTT. This gives the protein CASTDLAGPSTDTQYF.

V gene TRBV27 combines with J gene TRBJ2-3, with 13 bases aligning to TRBD2. V gave up 3 bases and J gave up 1 base; unmatched junction bases: 10. The CDR3 loop spans 19 amino acids. The germline V gene has CDR1 MNHEY and CDR2 SMNVEV (reference sequence). The CDR3 DNA sequence: TGTGCCAGCAGTTTTGGACTAGCGGGAGTTGGCTCTGGCACAGATACGCAGTATTTT. Its translation: CASSFGLAGVGSGTDTQYF.

The chain couples TRBV5-1 to TRBJ2-7; 7 bases line up with TRBD2. Losses at the gene ends were 2 bases for V and 6 bases for J; bases not matched to a gene: 5. Germline loops: CDR1 SGHRS, CDR2 YFSETQ. CDR3 length: 13 amino acids. CDR3 residues: CASSFRGGLEQYF. The DNA for the CDR3 is TGCGCCAGCAGCTTCCGGGGAGGGCTCGAGCAGTACTTC.

The chain links TRBV21-1 to TRBJ2-3; the table's D gene call, TRBD2, was not cross checked with the DNA. TRBV21-1 is a listed pseudogene. This CDR3 has 19 amino acids. CDR3: CASSKAGTSTTGPTDTQYF. In DNA, the CDR3 is TGTGCCAGCAGCAAAGCCGGGACTAGTACTACGGGCCCCACAGATACGCAGTATTTT.

V is TRBV5-4 and J is TRBJ2-5; 9 bases agree with TRBD2. CDR3 size: 16 residues. The V gene's germline CDR1 is SGHNT and CDR2 YYREEE (reference sequence). V lost 1 base and J lost 4; bases outside the gene matches: 8. The CDR3 here is CASSLSGGRARETQYF. CDR3 nucleotide sequence: TGTGCCAGCAGCTTGTCCGGCGGGAGGGCCCGAGAGACCCAGTACTTC.

V is TRBV5-6 and J is TRBJ1-1; TRBD1 aligns across 9 bases. The CDR3 consists of 15 residues. Germline trimming cut 4 bases from V and 3 bases from J; bases unmatched to any gene: 7. CDR1 and CDR2 from the germline V gene are SGHDT and YYEEEE. CDR3 coding DNA: TGTGCCAGCAGCGGCTGGGACAGGGAGGACACTGAAGCTTTCTTT. Protein: CASSGWDREDTEAFF.

The chain joins TRBV15 to TRBJ2-7, with 12 bases aligning to TRBD2. CDR3 length: 17 amino acids. Germline assignment: CDR1 LNHNV and CDR2 YYDKDF (reference sequence). The V and J ends lost 0 bases and 1 base, in that order; junction bases with no gene match: 4. This CDR3 reads CATSREQTSGSSYEQYF. The CDR3 region has the DNA TGTGCCACCAGCAGAGAACAGACTAGCGGGAGTTCCTACGAGCAGTACTTC.

This chain uses TRBV5-8 with TRBJ2-3; D is possibly TRBD1 (5 bases). The length of the CDR3 is 14 residues. With 2 bases removed from V and 3 bases from J, the gap between germline ends came to 10 bases. Germline loops: CDR1 SGHTS, CDR2 YDEGEE. The CDR3: CASSFSGPTDTQYF. The CDR3 coding sequence is TGTGCCAGCAGCTTCTCAGGGCCGACAGATACGCAGTATTTT.

J is TRBJ2-1 and V is TRBV27, with 10 bases fitting TRBD2. Germline CDR1 and CDR2: MNHEY and SMNVEV (reference sequence). Trimming removed 5 bases from V and 1 base from J; junction bases left unmatched: 2. The CDR3 sequence is 15 residues long. CDR3 sequence: CASSGTSESYNEQFF. The DNA of the CDR3 is TGTGCCAGCAGTGGGACTAGCGAGTCCTACAATGAGCAGTTCTTC.

The V call is TRBV27, the J call TRBJ1-2, with D uncertain. Trimming removed 0 bases from V and 9 bases from J, with 14 bases in between. Germline-derived CDR1 and CDR2 are MNHEY and SMNVEV (reference sequence). The CDR3 is 14 amino acids. The CDR3 region is CASSLSVGGGRYTF. The CDR3, as DNA: TGTGCCAGCAGTTTATCGGTGGGAGGTGGGCGCTACACCTTC.

This chain connects TRBV5-4 to TRBJ2-7; D possibly corresponds to TRBD2 (5 bases). CDR1 is SGHNT and CDR2 is YYREEE in the germline V gene (reference sequence). The length of the CDR3 is 14 residues. V was clipped by 4 bases and J by 5 bases, with 16 bases between them. DNA of the CDR3: TGTGCCAGCAGCCACCGGGATTTTGTGGACGAGCAGTACTTC. Its protein product is CASSHRDFVDEQYF.

The chain combines TRBV18 with TRBJ2-4, with a possible D match to TRBD1 (6 bases). Looked up from germline, CDR1 is KGHSH and CDR2 is LQKENI. This CDR3 is built from 15 residues. The V gene lost 4 bases and the J gene lost 5 bases, with 15 bases spanning the gap. This CDR3 is CASSQNQGKENIQYF. Here the CDR3 DNA reads TGTGCCAGCTCACAAAATCAGGGGAAGGAAAACATTCAGTACTTC.

V gene TRBV24-1 combines with J gene TRBJ2-7, with 8 bases identical to TRBD1. Per the germline V gene, CDR1 is KGHDR and CDR2 is SFDVKD. The junction had 5 bases not matched to a gene; V was cut back by 6 bases and J by 5 bases. CDR3 length equals 13 residues. CDR3 sequence (DNA): TGTGCCACCAGTACAGGGGGTAGGGACGAGCAGTACTTC. Encoded protein: CATSTGGRDEQYF.

This chain connects TRBV11-3 to TRBJ2-1, with D perhaps matching TRBD1 (5 bases). This CDR3 has 11 residues. The V gene's germline CDR1 is SGHNT and CDR2 YENEEA. V dropped 5 bases and J dropped 9 bases, with 8 bases sitting between them. The chain's CDR3 is CASSQGVEQFF. The DNA of the CDR3 is TGTGCCAGCAGCCAAGGGGTTGAGCAGTTCTTC.

This chain uses TRBV6-6 with TRBJ2-3; no definite D call. The germline V gene has CDR1 MNHNY and CDR2 SVGAGI (reference sequence). The CDR3 contains 18 residues. The V end lost 5 bases, the J end lost 4 bases, and 25 bases lay between the germline ends. The CDR3 DNA sequence: TGTGCCAGCAGTCGCTCTACTTTGGCCCGAGGAATGGCAGATACGCAGTATTTT. This sequence encodes CASSRSTLARGMADTQYF.